This T cell receptor (beta chain) was sequenced for a study of cytomegalovirus exposure and HLA in healthy donors. The CDR3 loop spans 13 amino acids. Germline lookup yields CDR1 MNHNY and CDR2 SVGAGI (reference sequence). Trimming pared 6 bases from V and 5 bases from J, leaving 13 bases between. In the PCR, 60 Vbeta and 13 Jbeta primers were used. Profiling relied on immunoSEQ multiplex PCR, and the TCRdb table lists in-frame clones only, not all of them. Recorded for this sample: under 75,000 clones. The rearrangement joins TRBV6-6 to TRBJ1-1; no clear D gene. What was sequenced was PBMCs. The TCR was taken from a female donor in good health and CMV-seropositive. CDR3: CASSEIRRTEAFF. CDR3 in DNA: TGTGCCAGCAGCGAGATCCGGCGGACTGAAGCTTTCTTT.